This TCR beta chain was captured in a study of cytomegalovirus exposure and HLA in healthy donors. Points on this clone: What it recognizes is unknown.

The PCR employed 60 Vbeta primers together with 13 Jbeta primers. TCRdb's copy holds only in-frame clones and misses some; the assay was immunoSEQ multiplex PCR. The table includes some 130,000 clones, roughly four fifths detected once. This CDR3 region has 15 residues. The germline V gene has CDR1 MGHRA and CDR2 YSYEKL. Trimming took off 1 base at V and 5 bases at J, with 14 bases between the two ends. Regarding the study as a whole: Three chains tied to CMV proved CMV antigen-specific in vitro. V- and J-gene trimming of TCR beta was linked (in a later analysis) to a missense DCLRE1C variant.

The clonotype originates from a middle-aged woman in good health and CMV-seronegative. The source material was PBMCs. The rearrangement joins TRBV4-1 to TRBJ1-1; a possible D gene is TRBD1 (5 bases). The CDR3: CASSQGVQAATEAFF. CDR3 DNA: TGCGCCAGCAGCCAAGGCGTACAGGCTGCGACTGAAGCTTTCTTT.